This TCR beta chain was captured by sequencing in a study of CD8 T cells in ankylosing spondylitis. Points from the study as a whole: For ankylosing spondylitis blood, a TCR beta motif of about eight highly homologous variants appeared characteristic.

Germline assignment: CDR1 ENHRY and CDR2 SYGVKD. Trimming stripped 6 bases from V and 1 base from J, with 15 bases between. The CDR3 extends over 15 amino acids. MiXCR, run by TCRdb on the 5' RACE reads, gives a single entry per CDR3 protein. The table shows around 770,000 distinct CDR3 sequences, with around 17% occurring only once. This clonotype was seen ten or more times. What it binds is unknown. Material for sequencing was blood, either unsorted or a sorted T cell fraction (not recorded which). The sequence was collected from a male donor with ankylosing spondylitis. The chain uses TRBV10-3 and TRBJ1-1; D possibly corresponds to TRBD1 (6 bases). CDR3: CAIRDPNRENTEAFF. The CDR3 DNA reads TGTGCCATCAGAGACCCAAACAGGGAGAACACTGAAGCTTTCTTT.